A single sample gave rise to the 5 T cell receptor beta chains below, sequenced in a study of Ad26.COV2.S vaccination and SARS-CoV-2 variants. Profiling relied on immunoSEQ multiplex PCR, and the TCRdb table lists in-frame clones only, not all of them. The profile shows 350,000 to 500,000 clones, about 92% of them singletons. Treatment reported: around 19 received Ad26.COV2.S at low or high dose, single or two shots; about 5 received placebo; per-sample allocation not given. Sampling was done on day 63 after the first vaccine or placebo injection. This specimen was peripheral blood, taken in a trial of Ad26.COV2.S vaccine versus placebo. The source is a person between 18 and 60 years old who received the Ad26.COV2.S COVID-19 vaccine or a placebo.

This chain joins TRBV7-2 and TRBJ2-3; TRBD2 matches at 8 bases. CDR1 is SGHTA and CDR2 is FQGNSA in the germline V gene. CDR3 length: 16 amino acids. The trim removed 5 bases at V and 4 bases at J, leaving 11 bases unmatched. The CDR3 nucleotides read TGTGCCAGCAGCCCCCATACTAGCGGCGGACCAGATACGCAGTATTTT. Translation: CASSPHTSGGPDTQYF.

The J gene is TRBJ2-5, the V gene TRBV3-1 (or the pseudogene TRBV3-2), with a possible D match to TRBD1 (5 bases). From germline, CDR1 is LGHDT and CDR2 YNNKEL (reference sequence). This CDR3 comprises 18 residues. With 2 bases removed from V and 5 bases from J, the gap between germline ends came to 24 bases. CDR3 in DNA: TGTGCCAGCAGCCAAAGCCCAGGACACACAGGTCTTGGGGAGACCCAGTACTTC. Its protein product is CASSQSPGHTGLGETQYF.

The rearrangement joins TRBV11-1 to TRBJ2-7, with D possibly matching TRBD2 (5 bases). The CDR3 has 17 residues. V lost 0 bases and J lost 2, with 17 bases in between. Germline V CDR1 and CDR2: SGHAT, FQDESV (reference sequence). This CDR3 is CASSLARGPAPTYEQYF. The DNA of the CDR3 is TGTGCCAGCAGCTTAGCCCGCGGGCCCGCACCTACCTACGAGCAGTACTTC.

With regard to this clone: In the same sample, other DNA sequences code for this CDR3. V and J are TRBV11-2 and TRBJ2-3; D unclear. V shed 5 bases and J shed 6 bases, with 6 bases lying between them. CDR1 is SGHAT, CDR2 FQNNGV, per germline. The CDR3 is made up of 11 amino acids. CDR3 residues: CASSLGDTQYF. The DNA for the CDR3 is TGTGCCAGCAGCCTGGGGGATACGCAGTATTTT. The full variable domain, in which reference TRBV11-2 and TRBJ2-3 provide the parts outside the CDR3, is EAGVAQSPRYKIIEKRQSVAFWCNPISGHATLYWYQQILGQGPKLLIQFQNNGVVDDSQLPKDRFSAERLKGVDSTLKIQPAKLEDSAVYLCASSLGDTQYFGPGTRLTVL.

The chain joins TRBV15 to TRBJ2-1, with TRBD1 as a possible D gene (6 bases). Trimming left V 0 bases short and J 10 bases short, with 16 bases between. The germline CDR1 and CDR2 sequences are LNHNV and YYDKDF (reference sequence). This CDR3 has 15 amino acids. The CDR3 nucleotides are TGTGCCACCAGCAGAGACAGGGGCATGAAGGGGGAGCAGTTCTTC. Encoded protein: CATSRDRGMKGEQFF. The full variable domain, rest sourced from reference TRBV15 and TRBJ2-1, is DAMVIQNPRYQVTQFGKPVTLSCSQTLNHNVMYWYQQKSSQAPKLLFHYYDKDFNNEADTPDNFQSRRPNTSFCFLDIRSPGLGDTAMYLCATSRDRGMKGEQFFGPGTRLTVL.